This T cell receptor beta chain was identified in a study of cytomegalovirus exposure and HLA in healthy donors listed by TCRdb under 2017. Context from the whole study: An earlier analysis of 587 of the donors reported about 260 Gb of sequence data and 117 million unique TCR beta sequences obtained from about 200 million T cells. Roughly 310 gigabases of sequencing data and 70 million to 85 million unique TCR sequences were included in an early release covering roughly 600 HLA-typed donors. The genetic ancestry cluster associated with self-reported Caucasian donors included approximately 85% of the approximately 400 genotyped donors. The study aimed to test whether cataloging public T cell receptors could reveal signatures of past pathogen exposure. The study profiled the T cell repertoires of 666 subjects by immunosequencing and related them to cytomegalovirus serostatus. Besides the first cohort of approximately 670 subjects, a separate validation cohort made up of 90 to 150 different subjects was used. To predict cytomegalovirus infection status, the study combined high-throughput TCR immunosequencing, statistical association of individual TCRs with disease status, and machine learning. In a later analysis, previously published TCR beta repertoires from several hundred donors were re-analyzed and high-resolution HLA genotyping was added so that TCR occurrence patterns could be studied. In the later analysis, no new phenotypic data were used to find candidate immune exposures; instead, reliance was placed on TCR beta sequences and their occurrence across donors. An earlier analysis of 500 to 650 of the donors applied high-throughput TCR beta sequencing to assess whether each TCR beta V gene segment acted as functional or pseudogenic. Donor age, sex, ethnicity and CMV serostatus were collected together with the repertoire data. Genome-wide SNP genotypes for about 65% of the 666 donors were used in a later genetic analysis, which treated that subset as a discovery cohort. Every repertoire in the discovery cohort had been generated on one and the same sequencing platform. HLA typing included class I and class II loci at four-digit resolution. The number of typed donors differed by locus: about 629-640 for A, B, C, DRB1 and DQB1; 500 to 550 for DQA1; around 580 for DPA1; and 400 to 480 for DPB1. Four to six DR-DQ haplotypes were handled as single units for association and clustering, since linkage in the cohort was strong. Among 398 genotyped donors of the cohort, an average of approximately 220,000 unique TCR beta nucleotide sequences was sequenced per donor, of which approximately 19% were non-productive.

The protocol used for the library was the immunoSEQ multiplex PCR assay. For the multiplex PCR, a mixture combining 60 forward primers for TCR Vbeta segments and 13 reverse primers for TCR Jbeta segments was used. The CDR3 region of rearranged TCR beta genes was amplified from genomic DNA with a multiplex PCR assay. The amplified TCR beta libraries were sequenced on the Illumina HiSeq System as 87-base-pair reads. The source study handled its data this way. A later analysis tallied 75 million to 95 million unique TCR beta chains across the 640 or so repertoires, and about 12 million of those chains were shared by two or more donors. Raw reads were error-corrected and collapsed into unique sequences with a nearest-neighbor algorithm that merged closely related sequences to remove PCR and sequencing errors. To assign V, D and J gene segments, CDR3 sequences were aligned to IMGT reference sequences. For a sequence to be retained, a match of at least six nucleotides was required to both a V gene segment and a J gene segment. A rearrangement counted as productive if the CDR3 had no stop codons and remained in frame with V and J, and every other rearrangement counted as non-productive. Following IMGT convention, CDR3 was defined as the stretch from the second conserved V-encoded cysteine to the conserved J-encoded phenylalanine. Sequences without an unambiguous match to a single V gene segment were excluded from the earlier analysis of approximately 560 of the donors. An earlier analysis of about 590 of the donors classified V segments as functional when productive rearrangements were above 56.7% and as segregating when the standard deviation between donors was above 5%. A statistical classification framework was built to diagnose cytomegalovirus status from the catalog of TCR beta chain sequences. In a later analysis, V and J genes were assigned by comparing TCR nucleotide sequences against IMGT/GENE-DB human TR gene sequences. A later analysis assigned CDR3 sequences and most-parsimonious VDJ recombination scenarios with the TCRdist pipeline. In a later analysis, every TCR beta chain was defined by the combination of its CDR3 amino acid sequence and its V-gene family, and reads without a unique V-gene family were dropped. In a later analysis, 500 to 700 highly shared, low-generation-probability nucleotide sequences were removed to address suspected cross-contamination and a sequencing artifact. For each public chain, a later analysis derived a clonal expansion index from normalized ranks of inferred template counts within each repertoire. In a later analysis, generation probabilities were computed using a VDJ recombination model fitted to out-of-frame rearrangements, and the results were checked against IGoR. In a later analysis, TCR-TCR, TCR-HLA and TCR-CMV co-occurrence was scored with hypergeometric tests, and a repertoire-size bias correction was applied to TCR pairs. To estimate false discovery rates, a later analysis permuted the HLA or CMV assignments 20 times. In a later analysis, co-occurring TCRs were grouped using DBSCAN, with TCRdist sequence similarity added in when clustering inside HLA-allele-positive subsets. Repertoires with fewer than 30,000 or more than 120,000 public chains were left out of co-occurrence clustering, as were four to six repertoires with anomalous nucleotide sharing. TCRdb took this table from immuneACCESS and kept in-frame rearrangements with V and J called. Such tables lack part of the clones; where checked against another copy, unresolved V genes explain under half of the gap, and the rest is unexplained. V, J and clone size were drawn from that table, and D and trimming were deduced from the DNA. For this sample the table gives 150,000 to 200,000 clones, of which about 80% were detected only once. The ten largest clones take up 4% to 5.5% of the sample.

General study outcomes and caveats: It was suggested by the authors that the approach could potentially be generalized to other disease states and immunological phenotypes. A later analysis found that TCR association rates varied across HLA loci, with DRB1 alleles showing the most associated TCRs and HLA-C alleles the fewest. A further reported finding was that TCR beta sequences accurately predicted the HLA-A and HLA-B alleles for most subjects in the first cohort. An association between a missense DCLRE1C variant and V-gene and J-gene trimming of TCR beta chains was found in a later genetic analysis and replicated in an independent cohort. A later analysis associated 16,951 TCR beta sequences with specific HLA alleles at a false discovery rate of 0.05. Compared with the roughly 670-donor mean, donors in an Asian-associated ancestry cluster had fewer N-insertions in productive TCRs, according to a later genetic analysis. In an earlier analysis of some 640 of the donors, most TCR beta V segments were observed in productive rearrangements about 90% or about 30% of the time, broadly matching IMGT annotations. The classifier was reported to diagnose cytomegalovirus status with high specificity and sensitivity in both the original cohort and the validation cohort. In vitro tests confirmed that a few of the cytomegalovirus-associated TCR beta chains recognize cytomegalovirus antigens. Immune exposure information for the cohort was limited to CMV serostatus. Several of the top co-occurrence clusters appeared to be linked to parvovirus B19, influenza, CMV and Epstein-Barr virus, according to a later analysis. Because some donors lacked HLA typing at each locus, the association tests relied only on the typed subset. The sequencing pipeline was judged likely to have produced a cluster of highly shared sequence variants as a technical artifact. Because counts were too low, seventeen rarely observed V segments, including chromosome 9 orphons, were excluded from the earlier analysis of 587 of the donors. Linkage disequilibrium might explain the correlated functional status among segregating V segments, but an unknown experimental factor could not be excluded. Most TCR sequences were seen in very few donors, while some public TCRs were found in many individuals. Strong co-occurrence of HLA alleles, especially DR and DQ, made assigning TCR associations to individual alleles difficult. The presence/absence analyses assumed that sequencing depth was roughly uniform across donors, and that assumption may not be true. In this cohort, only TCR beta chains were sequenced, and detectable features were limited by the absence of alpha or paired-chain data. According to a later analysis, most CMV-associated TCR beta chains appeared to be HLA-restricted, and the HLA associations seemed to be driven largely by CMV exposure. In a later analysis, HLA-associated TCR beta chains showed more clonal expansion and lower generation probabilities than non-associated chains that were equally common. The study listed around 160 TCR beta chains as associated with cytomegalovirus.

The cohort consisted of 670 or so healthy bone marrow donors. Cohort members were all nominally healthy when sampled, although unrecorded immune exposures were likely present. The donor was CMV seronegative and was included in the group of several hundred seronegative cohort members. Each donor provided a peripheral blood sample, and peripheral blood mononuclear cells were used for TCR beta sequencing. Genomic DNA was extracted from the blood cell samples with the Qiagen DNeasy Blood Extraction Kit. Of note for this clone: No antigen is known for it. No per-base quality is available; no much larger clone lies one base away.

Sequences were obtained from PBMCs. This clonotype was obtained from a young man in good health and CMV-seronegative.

The CDR3 protein is CASRAGWDPNQPQHF. The sequenced DNA is TGCGCCAGCAGGGCAGGGTGGGATCCTAATCAGCCCCAGCATTTT. The V gene is TRBV5-1 and the J gene is TRBJ1-5; the D segment could be TRBD1, given 5 matching bases. The CDR3 numbers 15 residues from cysteine through phenylalanine. Only the CDR3 part of the read is kept: 45 bases, read in frame from the first base. Relative to germline, V is 5 bases shorter and J is 4 bases shorter, with 16 bases between their ends. Sequences SGHRS (CDR1) and YFSETQ (CDR2) are obtained from the germline V gene.